This T cell receptor (beta chain) was identified during a study of OX40 agonist ivuxolimab in advanced cancers. In the study overall: At 0.01 to 10 mg/kg, ivuxolimab was administered intravenously to patients every 2 weeks. A diagnosis of hepatocellular carcinoma, melanoma, renal cell or head and neck cancer was present in dose-escalation patients. It was permissible to have had prior anti-PD-1, anti-PD-L1 or anti-CTLA-4 therapy, and around 43% had some.

Trimming pared 8 bases from V and 8 bases from J, leaving 12 bases between. The germline gives CDR1 SNHLY, CDR2 FYNNEI. This CDR3 has 11 residues. Researchers took blood at baseline, on cycle 4 day 1, and on cycle 7 day 1. Some clones are missing from TCRdb's copy, which holds only in-frame ones; the method was immunoSEQ multiplex PCR. The sample carries around 78,000 clones, over 70% recorded once. Sequenced material: CD4+ or CD8+ T cells sorted from blood, taken in a trial of the OX40 agonist ivuxolimab. The clonotype was recovered from an adult with an advanced solid tumor such as melanoma, head and neck, liver or kidney cancer. The genes are TRBV2 and TRBJ2-5; D may be TRBD1 (5 bases). Written as DNA, the CDR3 is TGTGCCAGCCAGGGCCTCGAAACCCAGTACTTC. Its protein product is CASQGLETQYF.